This T cell receptor beta chain was sequenced during a study of shared clonotypes between healthy human individuals. Clones were read by immunoSEQ multiplex PCR, and TCRdb kept only the in-frame ones, dropping some. Of more than 2 million clones in the sample, 93% were seen once. The naive CD8 subset, CD45RO-negative cells positively selected for CCR7, excluded terminally differentiated effector memory CD45RA+ cells. This TCR was recovered from a man between 18 and 35 years old in good health. Some clones in this sample may be carry-over from other donors' samples. Sequenced input: naive CD8+ T cells from PBMCs.

This CDR3 reads CASSRRTGESNEQFF. The CDR3 region has the DNA TGTGCCAGTAGTAGAAGGACAGGGGAAAGCAATGAGCAGTTCTTC. This sequence joins TRBV19 and TRBJ2-1, with 9 bases lining up with TRBD1. The CDR3 runs 15 residues. Trimming removed 4 bases from V and 6 bases from J; junction bases left unmatched: 7. Germline V gene data show CDR1 as LNHDA and CDR2 as SQIVND (reference sequence).